This T cell receptor beta chain was retrieved from a study of blood T cells in healthy people across ages. A sample-barcoded 5' primer and a J-beta primer mix were used in a second PCR of roughly 6 to 11 cycles. TCRdb recomputed calls from the 5' RACE reads with MiXCR, one row per CDR3 protein. This repertoire shows 750,000 to 1,000,000 distinct CDR3 sequences, just under 30% found once; its top ten account for roughly a tenth. A remark on this clonotype: No antigen is known for it. A clone one base away is much larger, so this may be a read error.

Donors were systemically healthy Caucasian individuals from Russia aged roughly 6 to 95 years. General study results and limits: Diversity estimates drawn from one million T cells were deemed underestimates.

V shed 7 bases and J shed 3 bases, with 10 bases lying between them. This CDR3 contains 14 residues. Germline V gene lookup returns CDR1 SGHTA and CDR2 FQGNSA. The same specimen was also included in a second study, on T cells of mothers and their children. This second report adds: Three healthy Caucasian mothers, along with their six children, served as the donors.

The source material was blood. The receptor's source is a woman aged 35 to 49 in good health. The chain links TRBV7-2 to TRBJ2-6, with D perhaps TRBD2 (6 bases). The CDR3 DNA is TGTGCCAGCACCCCGGGGGTTGGGGCCAACGTCCTGACTTTC. Translating gives CASTPGVGANVLTF.